This record concerns one T cell receptor beta chain sequence. These data come from a study of cytotoxic CD8 clonotypes in ibrutinib-treated CLL. Study in general: After treatment lasting a median roughly 13 months, range 6 to 36, response samples were collected.

Using immunoSEQ multiplex PCR, the repertoire was profiled, and TCRdb retains in-frame clones only, with some absent. The table includes about 120,000 clones, approximately 58% detected once. Trimming took off 5 bases at V and 1 base at J, with 12 bases between the two ends. CDR1 and CDR2 (germline): SNHLY, FYNNEI. This CDR3 is built from 15 residues. This chain uses TRBV2 with TRBJ1-5; weak D call: TRBD1 (6 bases). This specimen was PBMCs, taken after 24 months of ibrutinib treatment. This receptor was obtained from a human donor with chronic lymphocytic leukemia. The CDR3 region is CASSQGGQSNQPQHF. The CDR3 nucleotides read TGTGCCAGCAGTCAAGGGGGGCAGAGCAATCAGCCCCAGCATTTT.